A single T cell receptor (beta chain) is shown here with its context. This specimen comes from a study of T cells in Graves' hyperthyroidism and ophthalmopathy. V lost 1 base and J 7 bases, leaving 10 bases between the germline ends. The CDR3 contains 13 residues. Amplification targeted TCR beta CDR3 regions from RNA transcripts. When the TCR CDR3 underwent first-round RT-PCR, the HTBI primer set was used. One entry per CDR3 protein results from TCRdb running MiXCR on the multiplex PCR reads. The sample gives around 760,000 distinct CDR3 sequences, under 45% of which show up once; less than 40% is in the top ten.

The chain is built from TRBV12-3 or TRBV12-4 and TRBJ2-5; unclear D gene. The TCR was taken from a woman aged 40 to 50 with Graves' hyperthyroidism. Input material: blood. The CDR3: CASSLGGVRTQYF. CDR3 DNA sequence: TGTGCCAGCAGTTTAGGTGGGGTCCGGACCCAGTACTTC.